Listed below are T cell receptor beta chains from one sample, sequenced in a study of blood T cell repertoires in COVID-19. The repertoire was sequenced with immunoSEQ multiplex PCR; TCRdb's copy has only in-frame clones and lacks some. This repertoire shows fewer than 250,000 clones, more than 85% found once; its top ten account for about 22%. Material for sequencing was PBMCs or T cells enriched from blood (not recorded which). Receptors were obtained from a woman between 35 and 50 years old in a cohort exposed to, infected with or recovered from COVID-19 (not recorded which). CDR3s include the opening cysteine and the closing phenylalanine or tryptophan. Fields, in order: V gene, D gene, J gene, clone size, CDR3 DNA, CDR3 protein. D genes are given only for firm matches. Clone size is shown for a subset of rows, as once, few, many or a class of expanded clone.

TRBV3-1/TRBV3-2	TRBD2	TRBJ2-1	-	TGTGCCAGCAGCCAAGATCCCCCTCCTAGCGGGAGCTCCTACAATGAGCAGTTCTTC	CASSQDPPPSGSSYNEQFF
TRBV11-3	-	TRBJ2-7	-	TGTGCCAGCAGCTTAAGACAGACCTCCTACGAGCAGTACTTC	CASSLRQTSYEQYF
TRBV4-3	-	TRBJ1-1	-	TGCGCCAGCAGCCAAGGGGAGAGGTCCCAAGCTTTCTTT	CASSQGERSQAFF
TRBV3-1/TRBV3-2	-	TRBJ1-6	-	TGTGCCAGCAGCCAAAACACAGATTCACCCCTCCACTTT	CASSQNTDSPLHF
TRBV29-1	-	TRBJ2-5	-	TGCAGCGCTATCTTCAGCGGAGAGACCCAGTACTTC	CSAIFSGETQYF
TRBV7-2	TRBD1	TRBJ2-1	few	TGTGCCAGCAGGTCAGGGGGCGAGCAGTTCTTC	CASRSGGEQFF
TRBV24-1	-	TRBJ2-1	-	TGTGCCACCAGTGATTTTAGAGATGAGCAGTTCTTC	CATSDFRDEQFF
TRBV6-5	-	TRBJ1-1	-	TGTGCCAGCAGTTACTCCGGGAAGAACACTGAAGCTTTCTTT	CASSYSGKNTEAFF
TRBV4-1	TRBD1	TRBJ2-7	-	TGCGCCAGCAGCCAAGAAAGGCAGGGGGTTACTCTCGCCTACGAGCAGTACTTC	CASSQERQGVTLAYEQYF
TRBV5-1	TRBD1	TRBJ2-7	-	TGCGCCAGCAGCAAGACAGGGAACTACGAGCAGTACTTC	CASSKTGNYEQYF
TRBV7-9	TRBD1	TRBJ1-1	-	TGTGCCAGCAGCATCGACAGGGGGCGCGGGCGGGCCACTGAAGCTTTCTTT	CASSIDRGRGRATEAFF
TRBV19	TRBD1	TRBJ1-1	-	TGTGCCAGTAGTATGGGGCCGGGACAGGTTTACACTGAAGCTTTCTTT	CASSMGPGQVYTEAFF
TRBV24-1	TRBD1	TRBJ2-7	once	TGTGCCACCAGTGACCAGACAGGGAAAGGCGAGCAGTACTTC	CATSDQTGKGEQYF
TRBV5-4	TRBD2	TRBJ2-1	once	TGTGCCAGCAGCTTGGGAATGAATAGCGGGAGTAGAAACAATGAGCAGTTCTTC	CASSLGMNSGSRNNEQFF
TRBV11-3	-	TRBJ1-1	once	TGTGCCAGCAGCCCCGGCAGGGTGGGTAGTAACACTGAAGCTTTCTTT	CASSPGRVGSNTEAFF
TRBV27	-	TRBJ2-1	-	TGTGCCAGCAGGCCGGGTAGCGGATTCAATGAGCAGTTCTTC	CASRPGSGFNEQFF
TRBV9	-	TRBJ1-5	-	TGTGCCAGCAGCCCCAATCAGGGTTGGCAGCCCCAGCATTTT	CASSPNQGWQPQHF
TRBV18	TRBD1	TRBJ2-1	-	TGTGCCAGCTCGGTAGGGACAGACAATGAGCAGTTCTTC	CASSVGTDNEQFF
TRBV7-2	-	TRBJ2-7	-	TGTGCCAGCAGCTTAGGAGGCGGCTCGAGCTCCTACGAGCAGTACTTC	CASSLGGGSSSYEQYF
TRBV10-3	TRBD2	TRBJ2-3	-	TGTGCCATCAGTGAGTCGCTAGCGGGCACAGATACGCAGTATTTT	CAISESLAGTDTQYF
TRBV6-5	-	TRBJ2-2	few	TGTGCCAGCAGTTACCTGAACACCGGGGAGCTGTTTTTT	CASSYLNTGELFF